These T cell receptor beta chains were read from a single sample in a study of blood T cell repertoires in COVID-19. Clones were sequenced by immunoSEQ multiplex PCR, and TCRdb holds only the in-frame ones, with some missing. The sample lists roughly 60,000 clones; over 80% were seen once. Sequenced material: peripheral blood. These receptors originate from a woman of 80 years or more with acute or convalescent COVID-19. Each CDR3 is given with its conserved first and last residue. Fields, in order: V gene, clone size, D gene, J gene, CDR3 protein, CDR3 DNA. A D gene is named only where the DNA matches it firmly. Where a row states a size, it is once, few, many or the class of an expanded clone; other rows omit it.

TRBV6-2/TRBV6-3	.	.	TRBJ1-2	CASSSWTATVRGYTF	TGTGCCAGCAGTTCATGGACAGCCACGGTGAGGGGCTACACCTTC
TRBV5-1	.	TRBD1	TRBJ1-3	CASSLTTGGRGNTIYF	TGCGCCAGCAGCTTAACCACAGGGGGCAGAGGAAACACCATATATTTT
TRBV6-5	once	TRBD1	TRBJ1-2	CASSPGTAPTF	TGTGCCAGCAGCCCCGGGACAGCGCCTACCTTC
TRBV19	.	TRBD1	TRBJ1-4	CASSIDSGQGEKLFF	TGTGCCAGTAGTATAGATTCGGGACAGGGCGAAAAACTGTTTTTT
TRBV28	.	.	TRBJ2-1	CASRGGNPYNEQFF	TGTGCCAGTCGTGGGGGGAACCCCTACAATGAGCAGTTCTTC
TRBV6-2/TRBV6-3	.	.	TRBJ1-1	CASSYSTGRGYTEAFF	TGTGCCAGCAGTTACTCAACGGGTAGAGGTTACACTGAAGCTTTCTTT
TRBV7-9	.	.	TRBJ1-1	CASSPGDKNTEAFF	TGTGCCAGCAGCCCAGGGGATAAGAACACTGAAGCTTTCTTT
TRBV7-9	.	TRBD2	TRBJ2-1	CASSLGTGGEQFF	TGTGCCAGCAGCTTAGGGACGGGAGGGGAGCAGTTCTTC
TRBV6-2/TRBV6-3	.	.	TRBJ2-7	CASSLPAGDEQYF	TGTGCCAGCAGTTTACCTGCAGGGGACGAGCAGTACTTC
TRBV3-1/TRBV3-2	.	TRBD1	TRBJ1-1	CASSQERFNRGQNTEAFF	TGTGCCAGCAGCCAAGAGCGGTTTAACAGGGGCCAGAACACTGAAGCTTTCTTT